The 17 T cell receptor beta chains below come from one sample, sequenced in a study of post-analysis software for immune sequencing data. Points from the study as a whole: Included in a set of roughly five TRBV segments more frequent in patients than controls were TRBV5-6, TRBV5-1 and TRBV20-1.

Built from TCR beta cDNA, the libraries had unique molecular identifiers in them. TCRdb ran MiXCR on the PCR reads and lists one entry per CDR3 protein. The sample lists some 450,000 distinct CDR3 sequences, around 40% occurring once. No antigen has been identified for these receptors. The specimen was blood. These receptors all come from a girl aged 10-17 years with multiple sclerosis.

This chain uses TRBV7-9 with TRBJ2-5; the match to TRBD1 covers 9 bases. The trim removed 5 bases at V and 4 bases at J, leaving 8 bases unmatched. CDR1 is SEHNR, CDR2 FQNEAQ, per germline (reference sequence). This CDR3 region has 15 residues. The CDR3 bases are TGTGCCAGCAGCCCGCCAGGACAGGGGCGAGAGACCCAGTACTTC. This translates into CASSPPGQGRETQYF.

The chain has TRBV5-1 and TRBJ2-7, with no clear D. Germline V gene sequence: CDR1 SGHRS, CDR2 YFSETQ. This CDR3 is built from 15 residues. Deletions cut 3 bases from V and 0 bases from J, with 13 bases between. CDR3 amino acids: CASSSAQLSSYEQYF. The DNA for the CDR3 is TGCGCCAGCAGCTCGGCACAGCTGAGCTCCTACGAGCAGTACTTC.

The J gene is TRBJ2-7, the V gene TRBV7-2; D gene ambiguous. Gene TRBJ2-5 matches the end of the DNA better, so the J call may be wrong. Per the germline V gene, CDR1 is SGHTA and CDR2 is FQGNSA. The CDR3 is made up of 14 amino acids. The CDR3 region is CASSLSPQVGTQYF. CDR3 DNA: TGTGCCAGCAGCTTATCCCCCCAGGTTGGGACCCAGTACTTC.

The chain couples TRBV11-2 to TRBJ1-6; no clear D gene. Germline V gives CDR1 SGHAT, CDR2 FQNNGV. The CDR3 is 15 residues long. V was clipped by 2 bases and J by 6 bases, with 11 bases between them. The CDR3 region is CASSLSGKPNSPLHF. For the CDR3, the DNA is TGTGCCAGCAGCTTATCGGGAAAGCCTAATTCACCCCTCCACTTT.

The chain uses TRBV6-2 or TRBV6-3 and TRBJ1-2; D is perhaps TRBD1 (6 bases). V dropped 6 bases and J dropped 4 bases, with 12 bases sitting between them. This CDR3 has 13 residues. Looked up from germline, CDR1 is MNHEY and CDR2 is SVGEGT. The CDR3 sequence is CASSIARGYGYTF. The DNA for the CDR3 is TGTGCCAGCAGCATAGCCAGGGGCTATGGCTACACCTTC.

This clonotype came up a few times. The chain joins TRBV7-9 to TRBJ2-6; the D is unclear. There are 13 residues in the CDR3. V was cut by 3 bases and J by 6 bases, with 6 bases left in between. Germline V gene sequence: CDR1 SEHNR, CDR2 FQNEAQ (reference sequence). In DNA, the CDR3 is TGTGCCAGCAGCTTTGACGTGGCCAACGTCCTGACTTTC. Amino acids: CASSFDVANVLTF.

This clonotype was detected a few times. The V call is TRBV20-1, the J call TRBJ2-7, with 9 bases aligning to TRBD2. This CDR3 spans 15 amino acids. Germline V gene data show CDR1 as DFQATT and CDR2 as SNEGSKA (reference sequence). Unmatched junction bases numbered 8, after V lost 3 bases and J lost 2 bases. CDR3 bases: TGCAGTGCTAGTCCCCGTAGCGGGGGAACCTACGAGCAGTACTTC. Protein: CSASPRSGGTYEQYF.

The CDR3 protein is CASVGPNQPQHF. CDR3 in DNA: TGTGCCAGCGTTGGGCCTAATCAGCCCCAGCATTTT. The gene calls are TRBV6-1 and TRBJ1-5; D unresolved. The CDR3 contains 12 residues. Germline V lookup: CDR1 MNHNS, CDR2 SASEGT. Trimming cost V 8 bases and J 4 bases, with 9 bases left between them.

The chain has TRBV5-6 and TRBJ2-1; 7 nucleotides match TRBD2. CDR1 SGHDT and CDR2 YYEEEE come from the germline V gene. The CDR3 sequence is 15 residues long. J was trimmed by 6 bases and V by 1 base; bases with no gene match: 7. CDR3 in amino acids: CASSLLTSASNEQFF. The CDR3 DNA reads TGTGCCAGCAGCTTGCTAACTAGCGCGAGCAATGAGCAGTTCTTC.

The chain employs TRBV5-5 and TRBJ2-7; D unclear. V dropped 4 bases and J dropped 5 bases, with 16 bases sitting between them. Germline assignment: CDR1 SGHKS and CDR2 YYEKEE (reference sequence). The CDR3 spans 14 residues. The CDR3 is CASSRLASGDEQYF. Here the CDR3 DNA reads TGTGCCAGCAGCCGGCTGGCAAGTGGGGACGAGCAGTACTTC.

This chain uses TRBV5-1 with TRBJ2-3, with TRBD1 matching over 7 bases. Germline V gene lookup returns CDR1 SGHRS and CDR2 YFSETQ. The J segment lost 1 base and the V segment lost 2 bases, leaving 10 bases of the junction unmatched. CDR3 length: 17 residues. CDR3 region: CASSFSTRTGRTDTQYF. The CDR3, as DNA: TGCGCCAGCAGCTTCTCAACACGGACAGGTCGCACAGATACGCAGTATTTT. The full variable domain, rest sourced from reference TRBV5-1 and TRBJ2-3, is KAGVTQTPRYLIKTRGQQVTLSCSPISGHRSVSWYQQTPGQGLQFLFEYFSETQRNKGNFPGRFSGRQFSNSRSEMNVSTLELGDSALYLCASSFSTRTGRTDTQYFGPGTRLTVL.

On this clonotype itself: Because the CDR3 is missing its conserved closing phenylalanine or tryptophan, this is likely a read error. The V and J genes are TRBV7-7 and TRBJ2-1; 7 bases match TRBD1. Germline CDR1 and CDR2: SSHAT and FNYEAQ (reference sequence). This CDR3 has 13 amino acids. The CDR3, as DNA: TGTGCTAGCAGCCTCGACAGGGACAATGAGCAGTTCTGC. Amino acids: CASSLDRDNEQFC.

The gene calls are TRBV20-1 and TRBJ2-7, with D tentatively TRBD2 (6 bases). CDR1 is DFQATT and CDR2 is SNEGSKA in the germline V gene (reference sequence). V lost 0 bases to trimming and J lost 0 bases, with 18 bases between them. This CDR3 is built from 17 residues. In DNA, the CDR3 is TGCAGTGCTAGAGATCCTCGCCTAGCGCTGAGCTCCTACGAGCAGTACTTC. Residues: CSARDPRLALSSYEQYF.

This clonotype was found many times. The V and J genes are TRBV7-9 and TRBJ2-7; 12 bases fit TRBD2. The J call is in doubt because the DNA end fits TRBJ2-5 better. This CDR3 has 14 residues. In germline, CDR1 is SEHNR, CDR2 FQNEAQ (reference sequence). Here the CDR3 DNA reads TGTGCGAGCCGTCTAGCGGGAGGGCCGGAGACCCAGTACTTC. This encodes CASRLAGGPETQYF.

The chain is built from TRBV2 and TRBJ2-5; possible D gene TRBD2, 6 bases. The CDR3 runs to 15 residues. Germline lookup yields CDR1 SNHLY and CDR2 FYNNEI. V was cut by 5 bases and J by 3 bases, with 16 bases left in between. Written as DNA, the CDR3 is TGTGCCAGCAGTTTGGACGTTAGCGGAAAAGAGACCCAGTACTTC. Its translation is CASSLDVSGKETQYF.

This clonotype was observed a handful of times. The chain links TRBV4-2 to TRBJ1-1; weak D call: TRBD1 (6 bases). Per the germline V gene, CDR1 is LGHNA and CDR2 is YNFKEQ. V gave up 0 bases and J gave up 4 bases, with 9 bases separating them. The CDR3 runs to 14 residues. CDR3 DNA sequence: TGTGCCAGCAGCCAAGAAGGGGGAATCACTGAAGCTTTCTTT. The encoded protein is CASSQEGGITEAFF.

This clonotype showed up just a few times. V gene TRBV9 combines with J gene TRBJ2-1; 7 nucleotides match TRBD1. The CDR3 sequence is 15 residues long. In germline, CDR1 is SGDLS, CDR2 YYNGEE. V shed 3 bases and J 5 bases; nucleotides not matched to a gene: 8. CDR3 amino acids: CASSARQGSHNEQFF. The CDR3 DNA reads TGTGCCAGCAGCGCTCGACAGGGTTCCCACAATGAGCAGTTCTTC.